The T cell receptor (beta chain) under discussion was sequenced for a study of early T cells in non-severe SARS-CoV-2 infection. The CDR3 is 15 amino acids. The germline V and J ends were trimmed by 11 bases and 2 bases, with 18 bases remaining between them. From germline, CDR1 is MDHEN and CDR2 SYDVKM. TCRdb re-called the 5' RACE reads with MiXCR, one entry per CDR3 protein. The data show just under 60,000 distinct CDR3 sequences, with 6.5% to 8.5% seen just once and around 3.4% held by the top ten. The receptor's source is an adult who was a healthcare worker with PCR-confirmed SARS-CoV-2 infection or an uninfected control (not recorded which). V usage is TRBV28 and J usage is TRBJ2-2, with D perhaps matching TRBD1 or TRBD2 (6 bases each). Sequencing was performed on whole blood. DNA for the CDR3: TGTGCCCTCGGGGGACACAATACAAACACCGGGGAGCTGTTTTTT. This translates into CALGGHNTNTGELFF.